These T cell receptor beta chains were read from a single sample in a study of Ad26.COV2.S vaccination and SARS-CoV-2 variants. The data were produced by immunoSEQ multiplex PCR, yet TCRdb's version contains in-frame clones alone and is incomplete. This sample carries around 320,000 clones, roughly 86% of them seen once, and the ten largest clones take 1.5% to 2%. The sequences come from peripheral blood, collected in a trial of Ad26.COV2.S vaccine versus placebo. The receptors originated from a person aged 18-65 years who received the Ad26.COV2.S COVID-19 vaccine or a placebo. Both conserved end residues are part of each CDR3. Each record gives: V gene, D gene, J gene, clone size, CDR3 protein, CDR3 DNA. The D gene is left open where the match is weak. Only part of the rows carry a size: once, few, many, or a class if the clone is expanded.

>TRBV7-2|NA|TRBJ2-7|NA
CASSPLPSSNEQYF
TGTGCCAGCAGCCCACTACCTAGCAGCAACGAGCAGTACTTC
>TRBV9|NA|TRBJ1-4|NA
CASSVDRVSEKLFF
TGTGCCAGCAGCGTAGACAGGGTCAGTGAAAAACTGTTTTTT
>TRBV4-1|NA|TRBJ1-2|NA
CASSLRSLVPGNYGYTF
TGCGCCAGCAGCCTCCGATCCCTAGTCCCAGGGAACTATGGCTACACCTTC
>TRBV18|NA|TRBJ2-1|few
CASSHRGTSSYNEQFF
TGTGCCAGCTCACACCGGGGGACGAGCTCCTACAATGAGCAGTTCTTC
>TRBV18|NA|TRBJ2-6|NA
CASSASLSGANVLTF
TGTGCCAGCTCAGCGAGTCTCTCTGGGGCCAACGTCCTGACTTTC
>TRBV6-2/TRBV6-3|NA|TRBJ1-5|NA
CASSSRGRGNQPQHF
TGTGCCAGCAGTTCCCGAGGACGGGGCAATCAGCCCCAGCATTTT
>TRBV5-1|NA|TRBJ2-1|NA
CASSLNTGNNEQFF
TGCGCCAGCAGCTTAAACACAGGGAACAATGAGCAGTTCTTC
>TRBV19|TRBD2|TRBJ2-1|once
CASSWASGNEQFF
TGTGCCAGTAGTTGGGCTAGCGGGAATGAGCAGTTCTTC
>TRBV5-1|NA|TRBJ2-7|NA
CANSLDREQYF
TGCGCCAACAGCTTAGACCGCGAGCAGTACTTC
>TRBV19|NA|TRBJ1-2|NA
CASTAWGHANVGYGYTF
TGTGCCAGTACCGCTTGGGGGCATGCAAACGTAGGGTATGGCTACACCTTC
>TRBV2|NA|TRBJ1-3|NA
CASSEALRTPNSGNTIYF
TGTGCCAGCAGTGAAGCGCTGAGGACACCTAACTCTGGAAACACCATATATTTT
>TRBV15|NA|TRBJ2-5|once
CATSRGGGQETQYF
TGTGCCACCAGCAGAGGAGGGGGCCAAGAGACCCAGTACTTC
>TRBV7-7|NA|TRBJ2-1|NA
CASSEALGNEQFF
TGTGCTAGCAGCGAAGCGCTAGGGAATGAGCAGTTCTTC
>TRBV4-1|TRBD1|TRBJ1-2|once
CASSQVLGQGDNGYTF
TGCGCCAGCAGCCAAGTTCTAGGACAGGGAGACAATGGCTACACCTTC
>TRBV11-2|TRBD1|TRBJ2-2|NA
CASSPPDRGTGELFF
TGTGCCAGCAGCCCCCCGGACAGGGGGACCGGGGAGCTGTTTTTT
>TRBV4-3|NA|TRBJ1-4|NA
CASSQRGSGREKLFF
TGCGCCAGCAGCCAACGAGGTTCAGGGCGGGAAAAACTGTTTTTT
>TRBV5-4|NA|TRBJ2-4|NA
CASSLVGTTGNIQYF
TGTGCCAGCAGCTTGGTTGGGACAACGGGAAACATTCAGTACTTC
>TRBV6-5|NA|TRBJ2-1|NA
CASSVASSYNEQFF
TGTGCCAGCAGCGTAGCGAGCTCCTACAATGAGCAGTTCTTC
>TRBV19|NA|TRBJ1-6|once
CASSNGEVWSPLHF
TGTGCCAGTAGTAATGGGGAGGTCTGGTCACCCCTCCACTTT
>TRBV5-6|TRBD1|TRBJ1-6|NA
CASSKGQGLNSPLHF
TGTGCCAGCAGCAAGGGACAGGGGCTAAATTCACCCCTCCACTTT